The clone carrying this T cell receptor beta chain has ten or more counts. Its matching antigen is unknown. A junction end diverges from the germline sequence, so it may reflect a read error. The sample originates from a study of T-cell reconstitution after alpha-beta-depleted transplantation in children. Germline V gene sequence: CDR1 SGHRS, CDR2 YFSETQ. The CDR3 runs 14 residues. Unique molecular identifiers tagged the TCRbeta library. Each CDR3 protein is one row after TCRdb ran MiXCR on the PCR reads. In the table there are roughly 400,000 distinct CDR3 sequences, around two fifths of which are singletons. Broader study findings: There were reportedly several hundred expanded graft clones from which alpha-beta T cells came about two months after transplant.

The chain employs TRBV5-1 and TRBJ2-6; no firm D call. The sequence was obtained from a girl aged 2 to 10 with aplastic anemia, due to receive a stem cell transplant. The material was PBMCs, obtained before TCRalphabeta/CD19-depleted stem cell transplant. CDR3 DNA: TGTGCCAGCAGCTTGGGCTCTGGGGCCAACGTCCTGACTTTC. Translating gives CASSLGSGANVLTF.